This TCR beta chain came from a study of T-cell memory formation after mild COVID-19. Across the whole study: TCR clustering was largely donor specific.

Comment on this clonotype: Its target is unknown.

Study-wide results and limits: Contracting clones from day 15 to 85 had balanced CD4/CD8; later expanders favoured CD4+.

TCRdb re-derived calls from the 5' RACE reads in MiXCR, one entry per CDR3 protein. The sample lists 110,000 or so distinct CDR3 sequences, about 24% occurring once. Germline V gives CDR1 SGHTS, CDR2 YDEGEE. With V trimmed by 4 bases and J by 2 bases, 4 bases remained unmatched. CDR3 length: 14 amino acids. The rearrangement uses TRBV5-8 and TRBJ2-7; 9 bases map to TRBD1. The sequenced sample was PBMCs or a T cell subset sorted from them (not recorded which). This receptor was identified in a man between 18 and 29 years old who had mild COVID-19 (a few samples of this study predate the infection). Cell type and time point are not known. The CDR3 loop reads CASSTGDRAYEQYF. CDR3 nucleotides: TGTGCCAGCAGCACCGGGGACAGGGCCTACGAGCAGTACTTC.